The 12 T cell receptor beta chains listed next were all sequenced from one sample in a study of cytomegalovirus exposure and HLA in healthy donors. This PCR relied on a set of 60 Vbeta primers and 13 Jbeta primers. Some clones are missing from TCRdb's copy, which holds only in-frame ones; the method was immunoSEQ multiplex PCR. The sample lists 50,000 to 60,000 clones; roughly 74% were seen once. Specimen: PBMCs. The receptors were gathered from a female donor in good health and CMV-seronegative.

This clone was counted once. The gene calls are TRBV15 and TRBJ2-2; possible D gene TRBD2, 5 bases. The CDR3 sequence is 15 residues long. Between the trimmed V and J ends, which lost 9 bases and 2 bases, there was a span of 16 bases. Germline assignment: CDR1 LNHNV and CDR2 YYDKDF (reference sequence). The CDR3 DNA reads as TGTGCCACTCTTTCGGGATTGGCAAACACCGGGGAGCTGTTTTTT. It is translated as CATLSGLANTGELFF.

This chain joins TRBV19 and TRBJ1-3, with 7 bases that match TRBD1. The CDR3 covers 16 residues. CDR1 and CDR2 (germline): LNHDA, SQIVND (reference sequence). V was clipped by 5 bases and J by 0 bases; unmatched bases: 7. The CDR3 loop reads CASSWTSGGSGNTIYF. DNA of the CDR3: TGTGCCAGTAGTTGGACATCAGGGGGCTCTGGAAACACCATATATTTT. Filled out from reference TRBV19 and TRBJ1-3, the complete variable domain reads DGGITQSPKYLFRKEGQNVTLSCEQNLNHDAMYWYRQDPGQGLRLIYYSQIVNDFQKGDIAEGYSVSREKKESFPLTVTSAQKNPTAFYLCASSWTSGGSGNTIYFGEGSWLTVV.

The chain links TRBV30 to TRBJ1-1; D might be TRBD1 (5 bases). V lost 2 bases, J lost 4 bases, and 17 bases lay in between. Germline V gene lookup returns CDR1 GTSNPN and CDR2 SVGIG (reference sequence). The CDR3 sequence is 15 residues long. The CDR3 DNA is TGTGCCTGGAGTAAGCTGAGTTCCAGGGCCACTGAAGCTTTCTTT. Translating it yields CAWSKLSSRATEAFF.

V is TRBV5-1 and J is TRBJ1-6; D uncertain. V shed 5 bases and J shed 6 bases, with 9 bases lying between them. Germline V lookup: CDR1 SGHRS, CDR2 YFSETQ. The CDR3 is made up of 13 amino acids. The CDR3 DNA sequence: TGCGCCAGCAGGGAGGGCCGTAATTCACCCCTCCACTTT. Protein sequence: CASREGRNSPLHF.

This clone was counted once. V is TRBV5-1 and J is TRBJ2-3; 8 nucleotides match TRBD2. CDR1 is SGHRS and CDR2 is YFSETQ in the germline V gene. Trimming cost V 4 bases and J 4 bases; bases outside gene matches: 11. This CDR3 region has 16 residues. The CDR3 bases are TGCGCCAGCAGCCTACTAGGCGGGGGGTTGTCAGATACGCAGTATTTT. Protein: CASSLLGGGLSDTQYF. The variable domain in full, with the rest retrieved from reference TRBV5-1 and TRBJ2-3, is KAGVTQTPRYLIKTRGQQVTLSCSPISGHRSVSWYQQTPGQGLQFLFEYFSETQRNKGNFPGRFSGRQFSNSRSEMNVSTLELGDSALYLCASSLLGGGLSDTQYFGPGTRLTVL.

A word on this clone: An end of the junction does not agree with germline; a read error may underlie this. The chain carries TRBV7-9 and TRBJ2-7; D not certain. The CDR3 is made up of 12 amino acids. From germline, CDR1 is SEHNR and CDR2 FQNEAQ (reference sequence). The CDR3 DNA is TGTTCCAGCAGCTCCAACTCCTACGAGCAGTACTTC. This codes for CSSSSNSYEQYF.

V usage is TRBV28 and J usage is TRBJ2-5, with a weak D call TRBD1 (5 bases). The CDR3 extends over 16 amino acids. Trimming removed 4 bases at V and 5 bases at J, with 20 bases between. Germline V gene lookup returns CDR1 MDHEN and CDR2 SYDVKM. The CDR3 DNA sequence: TGTGCCAGCAGTTCACCACGTCAGCAGGGATACGAGACCCAGTACTTC. Translating it yields CASSSPRQQGYETQYF.

This sequence joins TRBV5-1 and TRBJ1-2; possibly TRBD1 for D (5 bases). Germline CDR1 SGHRS, CDR2 YFSETQ. Trimming shortened V by 5 bases and J by 3 bases, and 11 bases separated the two germline ends. The CDR3 has 13 residues. The CDR3 loop is CASRPRVDYGYTF. The CDR3 nucleotides are TGCGCCAGCAGACCCAGGGTGGACTATGGCTACACCTTC.

V and J are TRBV14 and TRBJ1-1; D may be TRBD1 (6 bases). CDR3 size: 14 residues. Germline-derived CDR1 and CDR2 are SGHDN and FVKESK. V gave up 6 bases and J gave up 1 base, with 12 bases separating them. The CDR3 nucleotides are TGTGCCAGCAGGACTGGACAGACGAACACTGAAGCTTTCTTT. Protein sequence: CASRTGQTNTEAFF.

The gene calls are TRBV9 and TRBJ1-3; 7 positions agree with TRBD1. The CDR3 spans 17 residues. V trimming: 4 bases; J trimming: 0 bases; junction bases outside the gene matches: 10. CDR1 is SGDLS, CDR2 YYNGEE, per germline. This CDR3 reads CASSPSTGTDSGNTIYF. The CDR3 DNA sequence: TGTGCCAGCAGCCCATCAACCGGGACAGACTCTGGAAACACCATATATTTT.

This clone was counted only a few times. V gene TRBV6-5 combines with J gene TRBJ1-1, with 7 bases matching TRBD1. This CDR3 contains 14 residues. V shed 5 bases and J 4 bases; nucleotides not matched to a gene: 7. Germline V CDR1 and CDR2: MNHEY, SVGAGI. The CDR3 nucleotides are TGTGCCAGCAGTGCCCCACAGGGGACCACTGAAGCTTTCTTT. Translated, it gives CASSAPQGTTEAFF.

With regard to this clone: An end of the junction differs from the germline gene, which may be a read error. The J gene is TRBJ2-5, the V gene TRBV7-7, with TRBD2 matching over 8 bases. Germline CDR1 is SSHAT and CDR2 is FNYEAQ (reference sequence). The CDR3 loop spans 14 amino acids. The CDR3 spells CASSFSGARETQYF. Here the CDR3 DNA reads TGTGCTAGCAGCTTTAGCGGGGCACGGGAGACCCAGTACTTC.